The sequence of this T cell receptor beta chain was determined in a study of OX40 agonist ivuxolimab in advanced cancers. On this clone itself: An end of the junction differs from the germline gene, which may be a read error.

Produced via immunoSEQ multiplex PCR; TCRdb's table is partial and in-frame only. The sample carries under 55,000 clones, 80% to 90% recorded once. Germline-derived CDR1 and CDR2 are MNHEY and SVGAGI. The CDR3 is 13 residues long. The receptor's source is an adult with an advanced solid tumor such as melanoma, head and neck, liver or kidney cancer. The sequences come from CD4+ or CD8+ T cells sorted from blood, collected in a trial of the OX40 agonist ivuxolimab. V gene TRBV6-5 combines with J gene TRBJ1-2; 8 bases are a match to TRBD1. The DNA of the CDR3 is TGTGCCGGCAGACCGACAGGGGACTATGGCTACACCTTC. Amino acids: CAGRPTGDYGYTF.